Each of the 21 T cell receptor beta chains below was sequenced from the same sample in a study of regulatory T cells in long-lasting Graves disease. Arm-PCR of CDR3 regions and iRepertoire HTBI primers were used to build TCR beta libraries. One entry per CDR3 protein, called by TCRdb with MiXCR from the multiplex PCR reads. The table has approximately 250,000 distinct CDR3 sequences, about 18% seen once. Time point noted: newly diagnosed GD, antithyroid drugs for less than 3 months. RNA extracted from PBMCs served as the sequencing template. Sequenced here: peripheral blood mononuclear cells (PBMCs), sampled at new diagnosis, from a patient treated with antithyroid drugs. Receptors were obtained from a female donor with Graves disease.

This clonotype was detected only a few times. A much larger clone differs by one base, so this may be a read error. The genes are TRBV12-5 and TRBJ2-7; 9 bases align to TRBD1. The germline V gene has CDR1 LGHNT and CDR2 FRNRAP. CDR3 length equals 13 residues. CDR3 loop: CASARTGAYKQYF. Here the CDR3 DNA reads TGTGCTAGTGCTCGGACAGGGGCCTACAAGCAGTACTTC.

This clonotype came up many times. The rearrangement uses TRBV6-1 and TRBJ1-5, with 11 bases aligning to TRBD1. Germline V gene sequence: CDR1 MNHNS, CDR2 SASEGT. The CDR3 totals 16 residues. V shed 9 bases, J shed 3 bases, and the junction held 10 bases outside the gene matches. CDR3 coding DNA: TGTGCCAGGTTAAATCGGGACAGGGGGATCAATCAGCCCCAGCATTTT. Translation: CARLNRDRGINQPQHF.

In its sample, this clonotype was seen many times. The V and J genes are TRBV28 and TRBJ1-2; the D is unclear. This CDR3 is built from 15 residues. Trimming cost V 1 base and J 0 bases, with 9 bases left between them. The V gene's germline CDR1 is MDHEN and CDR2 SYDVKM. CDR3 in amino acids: CASSLLGRANYGYTF. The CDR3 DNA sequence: TGTGCCAGCAGTTTATTGGGTCGAGCTAACTATGGCTACACCTTC.

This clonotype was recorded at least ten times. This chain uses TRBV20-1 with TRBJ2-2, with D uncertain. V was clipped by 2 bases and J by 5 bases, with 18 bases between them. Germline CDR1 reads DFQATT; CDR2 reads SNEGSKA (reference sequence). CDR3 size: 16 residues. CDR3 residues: CSARPLEARRTGELFF. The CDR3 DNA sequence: TGCAGTGCTAGACCGCTCGAAGCGAGACGGACCGGGGAGCTGTTTTTT.

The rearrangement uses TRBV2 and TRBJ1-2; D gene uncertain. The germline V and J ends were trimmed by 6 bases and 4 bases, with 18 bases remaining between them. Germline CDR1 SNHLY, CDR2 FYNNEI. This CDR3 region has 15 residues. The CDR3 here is CASSTNRVQRYGYTF. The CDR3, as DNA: TGTGCCAGCAGCACTAATAGAGTTCAACGCTATGGCTACACCTTC.

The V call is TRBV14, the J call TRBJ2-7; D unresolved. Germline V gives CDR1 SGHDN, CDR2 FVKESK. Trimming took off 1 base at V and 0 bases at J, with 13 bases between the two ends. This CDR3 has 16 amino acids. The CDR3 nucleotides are TGTGCCAGCAGCCAAGTAGGTCCCCCAAGCTCCTACGAGCAGTACTTC. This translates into CASSQVGPPSSYEQYF.

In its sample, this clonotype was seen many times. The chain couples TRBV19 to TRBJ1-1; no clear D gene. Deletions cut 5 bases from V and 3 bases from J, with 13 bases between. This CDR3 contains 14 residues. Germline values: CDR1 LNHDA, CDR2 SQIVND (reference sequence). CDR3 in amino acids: CASSVGLRDTEAFF. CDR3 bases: TGTGCCAGTAGTGTGGGCCTCCGGGACACTGAAGCTTTCTTT.

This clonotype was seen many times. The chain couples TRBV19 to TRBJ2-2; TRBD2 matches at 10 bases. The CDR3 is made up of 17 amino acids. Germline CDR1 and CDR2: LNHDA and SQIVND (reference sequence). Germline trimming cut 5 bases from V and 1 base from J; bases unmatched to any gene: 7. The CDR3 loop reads CASSDTRLAGNTGELFF. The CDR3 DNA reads TGTGCCAGTAGTGATACTAGACTAGCGGGGAACACCGGGGAGCTGTTTTTT.

CDR3 sequence: CASSFRTIYEQYF. The CDR3 nucleotides are TGTGCCAGCAGCTTCAGGACTATCTACGAGCAGTACTTC. The V call is TRBV7-9, the J call TRBJ2-7; D perhaps matches TRBD2 (6 bases). CDR3 size: 13 residues. Per the germline V gene, CDR1 is SEHNR and CDR2 is FQNEAQ (reference sequence). V lost 3 bases, J lost 3 bases, and 9 bases lay in between.

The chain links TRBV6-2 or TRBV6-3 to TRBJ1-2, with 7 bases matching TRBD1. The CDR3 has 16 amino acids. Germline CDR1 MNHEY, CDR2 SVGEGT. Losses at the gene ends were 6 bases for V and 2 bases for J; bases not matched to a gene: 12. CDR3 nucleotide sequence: TGTGCCAGCAGACCAGGGGGGGGGAGAGGGAACTATGGCTACACCTTC. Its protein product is CASRPGGGRGNYGYTF.

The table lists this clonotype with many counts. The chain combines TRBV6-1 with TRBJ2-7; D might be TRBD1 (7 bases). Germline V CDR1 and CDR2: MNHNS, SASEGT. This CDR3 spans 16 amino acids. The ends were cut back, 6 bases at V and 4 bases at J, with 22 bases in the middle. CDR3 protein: CASRTPRRGQEYEQYF. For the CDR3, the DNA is TGTGCCAGCAGAACGCCGAGGAGGGGGCAGGAGTACGAGCAGTACTTC.

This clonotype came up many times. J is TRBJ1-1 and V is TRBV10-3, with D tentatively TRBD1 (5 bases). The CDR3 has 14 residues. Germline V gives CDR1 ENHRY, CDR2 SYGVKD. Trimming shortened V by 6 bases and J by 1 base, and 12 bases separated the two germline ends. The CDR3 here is CAIRPLGENTEAFF. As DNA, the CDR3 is TGTGCCATCAGACCCCTGGGGGAGAACACTGAAGCTTTCTTT.

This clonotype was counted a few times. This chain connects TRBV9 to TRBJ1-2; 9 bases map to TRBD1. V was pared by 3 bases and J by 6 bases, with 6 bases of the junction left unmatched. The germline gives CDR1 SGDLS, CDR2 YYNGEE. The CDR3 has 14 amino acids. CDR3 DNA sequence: TGTGCCAGCAGCGGGGGACAGGGTAGCAATGGCTACACCTTC. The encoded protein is CASSGGQGSNGYTF. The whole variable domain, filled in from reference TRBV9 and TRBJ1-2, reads DSGVTQTPKHLITATGQRVTLRCSPRSGDLSVYWYQQSLDQGLQFLIQYYNGEERAKGNILERFSAQQFPDLHSELNLSSLELGDSALYFCASSGGQGSNGYTFGSGTRLTVV.

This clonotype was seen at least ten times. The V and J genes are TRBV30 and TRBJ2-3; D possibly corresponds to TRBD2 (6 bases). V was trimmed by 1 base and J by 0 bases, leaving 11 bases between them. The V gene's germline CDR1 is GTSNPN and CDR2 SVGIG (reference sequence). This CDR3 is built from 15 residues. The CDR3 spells CAWSGYGTSTDTQYF. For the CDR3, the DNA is TGTGCCTGGAGTGGATATGGGACTAGCACAGATACGCAGTATTTT.

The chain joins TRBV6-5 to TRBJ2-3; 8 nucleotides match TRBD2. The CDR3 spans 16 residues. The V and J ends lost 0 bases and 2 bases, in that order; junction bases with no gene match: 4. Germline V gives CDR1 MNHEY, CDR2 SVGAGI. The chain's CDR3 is CASSYSSGSLTDTQYF. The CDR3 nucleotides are TGTGCCAGCAGTTACTCCAGCGGGAGCCTCACAGATACGCAGTATTTT.

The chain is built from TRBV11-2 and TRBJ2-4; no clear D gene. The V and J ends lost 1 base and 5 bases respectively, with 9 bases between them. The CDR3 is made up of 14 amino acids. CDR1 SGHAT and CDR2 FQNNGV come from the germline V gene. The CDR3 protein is CASSLALSQNIQYF. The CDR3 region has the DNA TGTGCCAGCAGCTTAGCCCTCAGCCAAAACATTCAGTACTTC.

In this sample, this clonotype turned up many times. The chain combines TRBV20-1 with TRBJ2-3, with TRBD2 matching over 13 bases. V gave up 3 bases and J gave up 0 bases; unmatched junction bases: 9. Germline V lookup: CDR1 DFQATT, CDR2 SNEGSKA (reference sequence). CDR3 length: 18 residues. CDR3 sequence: CSARGTSGNDVSTDTQYF. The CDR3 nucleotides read TGCAGTGCTAGGGGGACTAGCGGGAACGACGTTAGCACAGATACGCAGTATTTT.

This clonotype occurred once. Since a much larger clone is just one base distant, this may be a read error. For the CDR3, the DNA is TGTGCCAGCTCACACTCCGGGGGCCCTTTTAACTATGGCTACAACTTC. It yields the protein CASSHSGGPFNYGYNF. The chain couples TRBV18 to TRBJ1-2; weak D call: TRBD1 (6 bases). CDR3 length: 16 residues. Germline CDR1 KGHSH, CDR2 LQKENI.

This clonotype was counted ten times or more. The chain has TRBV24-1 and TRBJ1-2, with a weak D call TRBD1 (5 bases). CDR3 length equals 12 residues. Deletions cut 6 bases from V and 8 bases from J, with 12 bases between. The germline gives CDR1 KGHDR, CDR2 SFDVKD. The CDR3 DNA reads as TGTGCCACCAGTCCCTCAGGGATGGGCTACACCTTC. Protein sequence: CATSPSGMGYTF.

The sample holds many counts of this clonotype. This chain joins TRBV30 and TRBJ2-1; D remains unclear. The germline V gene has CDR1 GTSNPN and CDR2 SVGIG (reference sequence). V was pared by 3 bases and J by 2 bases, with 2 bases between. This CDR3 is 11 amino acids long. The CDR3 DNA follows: TGTGCCTGGAGAGCCTACAATGAGCAGTTCTTC. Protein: CAWRAYNEQFF.

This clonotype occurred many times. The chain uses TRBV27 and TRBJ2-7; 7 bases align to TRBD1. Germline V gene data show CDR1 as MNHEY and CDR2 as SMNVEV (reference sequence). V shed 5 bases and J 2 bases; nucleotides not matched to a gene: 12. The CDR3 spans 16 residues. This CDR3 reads CASSPRPPGQTYEQYF. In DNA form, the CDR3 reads TGTGCCAGCAGTCCCCGGCCCCCGGGACAGACCTACGAGCAGTACTTC.